This TCR beta chain was sequenced during a study of graft-versus-host responses after intestinal transplantation (dated by TCRdb to 2020 to 2023). Turning to the overall study: The transplants that recipients got were multivisceral, liver-intestinal, or isolated intestinal. Rather than going through the commercial service, samples from three later patients were sequenced in-house on an Illumina MiSeq and processed with MiXCR. Alloreactive clones were identified by sequencing pre-transplant mixed lymphocyte reaction products and comparing these products with unstimulated pre-transplant donor and recipient T cells. Graft-versus-host and host-versus-graft alloreactive T cell clones were tracked in the graft, circulation and bone marrow after intestinal transplantation using bulk TCR-beta CDR3 sequencing. All recipients received anti-thymocyte globulin induction followed by maintenance tacrolimus and steroids for about three years. Donor T cell macrochimerism was defined as a peak of at least 4% donor T cells among recipient peripheral blood mononuclear cells. A cohort of about two dozen intestinal transplant recipients, including one retransplant, was enrolled, and a few patients lacking pretransplant specimens were excluded. Overall study results and their limits: Patients with donor T cell macrochimerism had high GvH to HvG T cell clonal ratios in their allografts. Early after transplant, declines in HvG clones were associated with peak levels of circulating GvH clones. GvH clones were detected in recipient bone marrow, and some of these GvH clones were observed earlier in ileal mucosa or blood, consistent with an intestinal mucosal origin. Conclusions were limited by the relatively low number and heterogeneity of intestinal transplant patients.

As for this clone: Its cognate antigen has yet to be identified. No per-base quality is available; no much larger clone lies one base away.

Receptor libraries were prepared by the immunoSEQ multiplex PCR assay. In most patients, genomic DNA was isolated using the Qiagen DNeasy Blood and Tissue Kit and sent frozen to Adaptive Biotechnologies for TCR sequencing. High-throughput TCR-beta CDR3 sequencing of genomic DNA from most patients was performed by Adaptive Biotechnologies. The paper's data handling went like this. Adaptive's ImmunoSEQ software was the source of the TCR sequencing data for about 20 patients, while three other patients were processed with MiXCR and VDJtools. To correct CD4 versus CD8 sorting errors, sequences present in both subsets at a frequency ratio below 5:1 were removed. Because the origin of CDR3 nucleotide sequences shared between donor and recipient could not be assigned, those sequences were removed. At least 2-fold expansion over unstimulated cells and a minimum CFSE-low frequency of 0.002% (template counts) or 0.001% (read counts) were required for clones to be classified as alloreactive. A clone was considered mappable if detected in the sequenced pre-transplant spleen, lymph node, or MLR CFSE-low populations of the donor or recipient. The cumulative frequency of alloreactive clones was calculated as a percentage of all sequences, weighted by copy number. The table comes from immuneACCESS by way of TCRdb, which keeps in-frame sequences with V and J called. Part of the clones is missing from these tables; in studies checked, under half for an unresolved V gene and the rest for unknown reasons. That table supplies the V and J calls and clone size; D and trimming were determined from the DNA. The sample table contains about 110,000 clones; only one count was recorded for roughly 93% of them. The biggest ten clones account for more than 0.95% of the sample.

What this sample's time point label stands for: cells obtained before transplantation from donor or recipient. CD3+CD4+ and CD3+CD8+ populations were FACS-sorted from unstimulated pre-transplant donor and recipient cells taken from spleen or lymph nodes. Material: unstimulated CD8+ T cells sorted from spleen or lymph node cells, obtained before transplant. The TCR comes from a human donor who was the organ donor for an intestinal transplant.

The CDR3 in this case is CASSPPGLHEQFF. The nucleotides read TGCGCCAGCAGCCCGCCGGGCTTACATGAGCAGTTCTTC. The receptor chain draws on TRBV4-1 and TRBJ2-1; the D gene is unclear. V is pared back by 4 bases and J by 8 bases, with 12 bases lying between the germline termini. The germline V gene specifies MGHRA as CDR1 and YSYEKL as CDR2. The CDR3, from cysteine to phenylalanine, totals 13 residues. Only the CDR3 region is kept as DNA, spanning 39 bases read in frame from base 1.